This T cell receptor gamma chain was captured by sequencing in a study of Vδ1+ human thymocytes. Broader study findings: TRD repertoires were essentially private, unlike widely shared TRG clonotypes. Unlike peripheral blood Vdelta1+ controls, thymic delta-chain sequences included around 18% Vdelta2 and few Vdelta3. Thymic TRG and TRD repertoires appeared highly polyclonal, with Gaussian CDR3 length distributions.

The germline V gene encodes CDR1 VTNTFY and CDR2 YDVSTARD (reference sequence). This CDR3 contains 15 residues. V lost 6 bases to trimming and J lost 0 bases; unmatched junction nucleotides: 7. Sorted Vdelta1+ thymocytes were about 98% to 99.6% pure. Extracted RNA was reverse transcribed into cDNA. Pooled V-gene forward primers with one constant-region reverse primer generated the CDR3 amplicons by multiplex PCR. TCRdb re-called the multiplex PCR reads via CATT. The sample carries tens of thousands of gamma-chain clones, about 13% recorded once. In its sample, this clone was seen a few times. The antigen remains undetermined.

This chain links TRGV3 with TRGJP2. The material sequenced was Vdelta1+ gamma-delta thymocytes from the thymus. Indicated subset: FACS-sorted CD3+ TCRalphabeta- TCRVdelta1+ TCRVdelta2- thymocytes. The sequence was collected from a child younger than two who had congenital heart surgery. DNA for the CDR3: TGTGCCACCTGGAAAGTATATAGTAGTGATTGGATCAAGACGTTT. Its translation is CATWKVYSSDWIKTF.